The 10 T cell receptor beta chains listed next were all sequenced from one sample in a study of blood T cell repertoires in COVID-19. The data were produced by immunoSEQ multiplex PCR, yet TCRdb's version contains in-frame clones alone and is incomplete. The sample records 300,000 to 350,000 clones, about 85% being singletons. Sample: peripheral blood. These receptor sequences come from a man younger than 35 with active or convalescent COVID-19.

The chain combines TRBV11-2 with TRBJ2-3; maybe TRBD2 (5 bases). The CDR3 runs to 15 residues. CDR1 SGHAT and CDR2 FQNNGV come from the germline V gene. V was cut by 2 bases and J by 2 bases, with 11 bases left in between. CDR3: CASSLTLTITDTQYF. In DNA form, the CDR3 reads TGTGCCAGCAGCTTAACACTGACTATCACAGATACGCAGTATTTT.

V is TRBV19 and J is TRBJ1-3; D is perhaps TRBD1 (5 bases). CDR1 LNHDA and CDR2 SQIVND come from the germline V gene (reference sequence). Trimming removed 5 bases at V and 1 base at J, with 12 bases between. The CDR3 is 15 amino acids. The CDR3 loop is CASSAQGVSGNTIYF. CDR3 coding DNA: TGTGCCAGTAGTGCCCAGGGTGTGTCTGGAAACACCATATATTTT. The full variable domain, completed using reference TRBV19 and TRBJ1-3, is DGGITQSPKYLFRKEGQNVTLSCEQNLNHDAMYWYRQDPGQGLRLIYYSQIVNDFQKGDIAEGYSVSREKKESFPLTVTSAQKNPTAFYLCASSAQGVSGNTIYFGEGSWLTVV.

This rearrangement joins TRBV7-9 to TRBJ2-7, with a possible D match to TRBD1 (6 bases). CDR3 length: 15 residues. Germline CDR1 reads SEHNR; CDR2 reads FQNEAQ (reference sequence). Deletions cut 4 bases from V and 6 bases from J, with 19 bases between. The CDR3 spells CASSSRGGQGREQYF. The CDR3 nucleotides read TGTGCCAGCAGCTCCCGAGGGGGACAAGGACGCGAGCAGTACTTC.

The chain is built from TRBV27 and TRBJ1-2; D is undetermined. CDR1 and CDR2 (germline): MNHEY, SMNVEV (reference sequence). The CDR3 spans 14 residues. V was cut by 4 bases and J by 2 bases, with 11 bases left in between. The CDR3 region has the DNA TGTGCCAGCAGTTCTCGTCACAGAAACTATGGCTACACCTTC. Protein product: CASSSRHRNYGYTF.

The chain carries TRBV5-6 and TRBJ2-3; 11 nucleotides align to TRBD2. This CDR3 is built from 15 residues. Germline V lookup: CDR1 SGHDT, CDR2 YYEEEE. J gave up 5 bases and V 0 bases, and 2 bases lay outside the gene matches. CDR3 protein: CASSLALAGGDTQYF. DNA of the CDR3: TGTGCCAGCAGCTTGGCGCTAGCGGGAGGAGATACGCAGTATTTT.

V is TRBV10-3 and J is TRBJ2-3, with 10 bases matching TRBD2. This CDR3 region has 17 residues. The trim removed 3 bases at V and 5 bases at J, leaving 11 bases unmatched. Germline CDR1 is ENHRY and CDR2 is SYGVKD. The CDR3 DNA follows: TGTGCCATCAGTGAAGCCTTTTCTAGCGGGAGTGGAGATACGCAGTATTTT. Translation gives CAISEAFSSGSGDTQYF.

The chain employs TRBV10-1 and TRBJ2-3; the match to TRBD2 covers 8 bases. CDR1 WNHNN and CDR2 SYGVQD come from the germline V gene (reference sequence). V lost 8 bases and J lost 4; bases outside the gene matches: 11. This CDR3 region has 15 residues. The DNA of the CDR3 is TGCGCCAGCTCTTCAGCGGGAGAAGTAGCAGATACGCAGTATTTT. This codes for CASSSAGEVADTQYF.

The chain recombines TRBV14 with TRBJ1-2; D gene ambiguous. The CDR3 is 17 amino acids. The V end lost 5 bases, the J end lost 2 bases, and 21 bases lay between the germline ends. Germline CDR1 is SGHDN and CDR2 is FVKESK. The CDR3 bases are TGTGCCAGCAGCAAAAGATCACGAAGAGCGGAGAACTATGGCTACACCTTC. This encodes CASSKRSRRAENYGYTF.

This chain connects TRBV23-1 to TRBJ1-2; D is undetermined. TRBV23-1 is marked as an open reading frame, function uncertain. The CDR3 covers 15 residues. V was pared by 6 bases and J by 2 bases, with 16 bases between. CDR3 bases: TGCGCCAGCAGCTCCATCGACTTTCAGAACTATGGCTACACCTTC. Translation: CASSSIDFQNYGYTF.

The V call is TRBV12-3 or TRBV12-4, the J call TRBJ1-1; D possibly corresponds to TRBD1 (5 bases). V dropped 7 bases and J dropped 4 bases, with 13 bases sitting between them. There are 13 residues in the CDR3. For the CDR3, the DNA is TGTGCCAGCACGTTCGGGGGGGGCACTGAAGCTTTCTTT. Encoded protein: CASTFGGGTEAFF.